This T cell receptor (beta chain) originates from a study of identical twins. One entry per CDR3 protein, called by TCRdb with MiXCR from the 5' RACE reads. The sample shows 650,000 to 750,000 distinct CDR3 sequences, 21% of them seen only once. The CDR3 consists of 13 residues. Germline CDR1 SGHRS, CDR2 YFSETQ. Between the trimmed V and J ends, which lost 5 bases and 5 bases, there was a span of 12 bases. The same data also contributed to another study, on T cells expressing NK-cell markers. Per that study: HCMV seropositivity marked seven of the eight sequenced donors; one was seronegative. The study did not resolve the HCMV specificity of expanded NKG2C+ T cell clones.

This TCR came from a woman younger than 35 in good health. Sample: PBMCs. The chain is built from TRBV5-1 and TRBJ2-3; D not resolved. The CDR3 DNA is TGCGCCAGCAGTAAGGGCCAAGGAGATACGCAGTATTTT. It yields the protein CASSKGQGDTQYF.